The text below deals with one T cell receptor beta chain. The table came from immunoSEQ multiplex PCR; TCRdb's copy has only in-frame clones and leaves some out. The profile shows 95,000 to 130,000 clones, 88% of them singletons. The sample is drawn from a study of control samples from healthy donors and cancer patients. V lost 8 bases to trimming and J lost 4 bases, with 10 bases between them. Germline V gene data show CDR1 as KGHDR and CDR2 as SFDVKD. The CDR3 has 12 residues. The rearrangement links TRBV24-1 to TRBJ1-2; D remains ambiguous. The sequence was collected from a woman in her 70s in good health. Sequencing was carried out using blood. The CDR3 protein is CATTPDGYGYTF. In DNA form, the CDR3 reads TGTGCCACCACTCCGGACGGCTATGGCTACACCTTC.